This T cell receptor beta chain was found in a study of identifying expanded T cells in peripheral blood. The germline CDR1 and CDR2 sequences are SGHVS and FNYEAQ. This CDR3 has 18 residues. The V segment lost 5 bases and the J segment 3 bases; nucleotides outside the gene matches: 11. Measured with immunoSEQ multiplex PCR; TCRdb has only the in-frame clones, and not every one. Here the sample spans about 85,000 clones, more than 75% being singletons. The TCR sequence derives from a person aged 18-69 years in good health. Material for sequencing was blood. The chain uses TRBV7-6 and TRBJ2-3; 13 bases are a match to TRBD2. The CDR3 bases are TGTGCCAGCAGCAGCTTCCCACTACTAGCGGGGGGGACAGATACGCAGTATTTT. Its protein product is CASSSFPLLAGGTDTQYF.